One and the same sample provided the 17 T cell receptor beta chains below, sequenced in a study of cytomegalovirus exposure and HLA in healthy donors. The study ran its PCR with 60 Vbeta and 13 Jbeta primers. Method: immunoSEQ multiplex PCR; TCRdb's copy keeps in-frame clones and lacks some. The sample lists fewer than 150,000 clones, over 75% occurring once. Sequences were obtained from PBMCs. The receptor set was obtained from a man in his thirties or forties in good health and CMV-seronegative.

The V call is TRBV29-1, the J call TRBJ2-6; 8 bases map to TRBD1. J lost 1 base, V lost 1 base, and 9 bases had no gene match. Germline loops: CDR1 SQVTM, CDR2 ANQGSEA. CDR3 size: 18 residues. CDR3 amino acids: CSVEVTGGTGSGANVLTF. DNA for the CDR3: TGCAGCGTTGAAGTCACGGGCGGGACAGGTTCTGGGGCCAACGTCCTGACTTTC.

This chain's CDR3 is CASSPWGDEQFF. The CDR3 DNA follows: TGCGCCAGCAGCCCCTGGGGCGATGAGCAGTTCTTC. This chain joins TRBV5-1 and TRBJ2-1, with D possibly matching TRBD1 (5 bases). The CDR3 sequence is 12 residues long. V lost 4 bases, J lost 8 bases, and 10 bases lay in between. In germline, CDR1 is SGHRS, CDR2 YFSETQ.

The chain is built from TRBV4-1 and TRBJ2-1, with D unresolved. V lost 0 bases to trimming and J lost 2 bases, with 11 bases between them. The CDR3 contains 16 residues. In germline, CDR1 is MGHRA, CDR2 YSYEKL. The CDR3 coding sequence is TGCGCCAGCAGCCAAGAAAGCAGGTCGGCCTACAATGAGCAGTTCTTC. The encoded protein is CASSQESRSAYNEQFF.

To note about this clone: This same CDR3 is encoded by further DNA sequences in the sample. Here the CDR3 DNA reads TGTGCCAGCAGTTTAAGACAGGGCTACGAGCAGTACTTC. Its translation: CASSLRQGYEQYF. The chain recombines TRBV27 with TRBJ2-7; 7 bases line up with TRBD1. This CDR3 is 13 amino acids long. J gave up 3 bases and V 2 bases, and 1 base lay outside the gene matches. Germline-derived CDR1 and CDR2 are MNHEY and SMNVEV (reference sequence).

V is TRBV30 and J is TRBJ1-6, with a weak D call TRBD1 (6 bases). The CDR3 length is 14 residues. Trimming cost V 6 bases and J 6 bases, with 15 bases left between them. Per germline, CDR1 GTSNPN and CDR2 SVGIG (reference sequence). The chain's CDR3 is CACDLGQLNSPLHF. The CDR3 nucleotides read TGTGCCTGCGACCTGGGACAACTTAATTCACCCCTCCACTTT.

This sequence joins TRBV19 and TRBJ1-1; 9 nucleotides line up with TRBD1. CDR1 and CDR2 (germline): LNHDA, SQIVND (reference sequence). Trimming at V came to 2 bases and at J to 5 bases, leaving 6 bases not matched to a gene. The CDR3 has 15 amino acids. Written as DNA, the CDR3 is TGTGCCAGTAGTATAAGGGGACAGGGTGTAACTGAAGCTTTCTTT. This codes for CASSIRGQGVTEAFF.

The chain uses TRBV29-1 and TRBJ1-1; D gene ambiguous. CDR1 is SQVTM and CDR2 is ANQGSEA in the germline V gene. CDR3 length equals 13 residues. Trimming left V 8 bases short and J 0 bases short, with 13 bases between. The CDR3 is CSTRSILNTEAFF. The DNA of the CDR3 is TGCAGCACTAGGTCGATCCTGAACACTGAAGCTTTCTTT.

V gene TRBV28 combines with J gene TRBJ2-7; a weak D match, TRBD1 (5 bases). The CDR3 covers 12 residues. Trimming left V 6 bases short and J 3 bases short, with 9 bases between. Germline loops: CDR1 MDHEN, CDR2 SYDVKM. The CDR3 DNA is TGTGCCAGCAGGCCTACAGGCTACGAGCAGTACTTC. This encodes CASRPTGYEQYF.

CDR3 sequence reads: CASSLVATSGANVLTF. Here the CDR3 DNA reads TGTGCCAGCAGCTTGGTGGCAACATCTGGGGCCAACGTCCTGACTTTC. The chain recombines TRBV5-5 with TRBJ2-6; D is undetermined. This CDR3 has 16 amino acids. Trimming took 0 bases from V and 1 from J, leaving 8 bases between them. The germline V gene has CDR1 SGHKS and CDR2 YYEKEE (reference sequence).

This chain connects TRBV10-3 to TRBJ2-5, with 7 bases identical to TRBD1. This CDR3 is built from 15 residues. The germline gives CDR1 ENHRY, CDR2 SYGVKD. V was pared by 1 base and J by 5 bases, with 7 bases of the junction left unmatched. The CDR3 DNA reads TGTGCCATCAGTGAGTTTAGACAGGGACCGGAGACCCAGTACTTC. It yields the protein CAISEFRQGPETQYF.

The chain has TRBV28 and TRBJ1-4, with 10 nucleotides matching TRBD1. CDR3 length equals 20 residues. The V segment lost 4 bases and the J segment 0 bases; nucleotides outside the gene matches: 14. Looked up from germline, CDR1 is MDHEN and CDR2 is SYDVKM. The CDR3 region has the DNA TGTGCCAGCAGTTCTCGACAGGGGGCGCTTTCAGCTGCAACTAATGAAAAACTGTTTTTT. Translation gives CASSSRQGALSAATNEKLFF.

This chain uses TRBV18 with TRBJ1-1; 9 positions match TRBD1. There are 15 residues in the CDR3. Trimming took 5 bases from V and 1 from J; bases not matched to a gene: 5. Per the germline V gene, CDR1 is KGHSH and CDR2 is LQKENI. CDR3 protein: CASSSGQGGNTEAFF. The CDR3 DNA reads TGTGCCAGCTCATCGGGACAGGGAGGGAACACTGAAGCTTTCTTT.

This clone was observed a single time. V is TRBV6-5 and J is TRBJ2-7, with no clear D. The germline V gene encodes CDR1 MNHEY and CDR2 SVGAGI. Trimming left V 5 bases short and J 0 bases short, with 14 bases between. The CDR3 is made up of 15 amino acids. Here the CDR3 reads CASSRYNSVSYEQYF. The CDR3 coding sequence is TGTGCCAGCAGTCGCTATAATTCCGTCTCCTACGAGCAGTACTTC.

V and J are TRBV7-9 and TRBJ2-3, with TRBD2 matching 9 bases. J lost 2 bases, V lost 2 bases, and 2 bases had no gene match. The CDR3 extends over 15 amino acids. In germline, CDR1 is SEHNR, CDR2 FQNEAQ (reference sequence). The CDR3 here is CASSLSGGPTDTQYF. DNA of the CDR3: TGTGCCAGCAGCTTAAGCGGGGGGCCCACAGATACGCAGTATTTT.

The CDR3 nucleotides read TGTGCCAGCAGCGTAGACCCTAGGGAGACCCAGTACTTC. Translated: CASSVDPRETQYF. The gene calls are TRBV6-1 and TRBJ2-5; no clear D. Germline loops: CDR1 MNHNS, CDR2 SASEGT. The CDR3 is 13 amino acids. V gave up 6 bases and J gave up 5 bases, with 13 bases separating them.

A single count supports this clone. CDR3 amino acids: CASSKWWQGDRGTEAFF. CDR3 DNA sequence: TGTGCCAGCAGCAAATGGTGGCAGGGGGATCGAGGCACTGAAGCTTTCTTT. This sequence joins TRBV21-1 and TRBJ1-1; the DNA was not used to check the table's D call, TRBD1. TRBV21-1 is tagged as a pseudogene. This CDR3 has 17 residues.

This clone has only one observation. V is TRBV10-3 and J is TRBJ2-1; 11 bases are shared with TRBD2. The CDR3 extends over 15 amino acids. CDR1 is ENHRY, CDR2 SYGVKD, per germline. Trimming cost V 6 bases and J 7 bases; bases outside gene matches: 8. The CDR3 reads CAIRPLAGVWNEQFF. DNA of the CDR3: TGTGCCATCAGACCACTAGCGGGAGTCTGGAATGAGCAGTTCTTC.